This is a list of T cell receptor beta chains from one sample in a study of blood T cell repertoires in COVID-19. Produced via immunoSEQ multiplex PCR; TCRdb's table is partial and in-frame only. The data hold around 140,000 clones, with approximately 90% observed a single time. Material for sequencing was peripheral blood. The receptor source for this set is a man aged 45-65 years with acute or convalescent COVID-19. Each CDR3 is given with its conserved first and last residue. D genes are given only for firm matches. Expanded clones are given a class, and other clones once, few, many or no size at all.

abundance,j_gene,d_gene,v_gene,CDR3nt,CDR3aa
.,TRBJ2-1,.,TRBV7-2,TGTGCCAGCAGCCCAGCAGCGGATTACTACAATGAGCAGTTCTTC,CASSPAADYYNEQFF
.,TRBJ2-7,TRBD2,TRBV9,TGTGCCAGCAGCGTAGCTACAAGCGGGATGAAGAACGAGCAGTACTTC,CASSVATSGMKNEQYF
once,TRBJ1-2,.,TRBV21-1,TGTGCCAGCAGCTCTCGACAGGGGGCTGCGGATGGCTACACCTTC,CASSSRQGAADGYTF
.,TRBJ1-6,TRBD1,TRBV5-4,TGTGCCAGCAGCCTGGGACAGGGAAGTTCCTATAATTCACCCCTCCACTTT,CASSLGQGSSYNSPLHF
.,TRBJ1-1,TRBD1,TRBV2,TGTGCCAGCAGTGTTGACAGGGGTTTTACCGAAGCTTTCTTT,CASSVDRGFTEAFF
.,TRBJ2-1,.,TRBV5-1,TGCGCCAGCAGCTGGGGTGGGGGGTGGACCTACAATGAGCAGTTCTTC,CASSWGGGWTYNEQFF
once,TRBJ2-5,TRBD2,TRBV4-1,TGCGCCAGCAGCCAAAGCCCACTAGCGGGAACTCAAGAGACCCAGTACTTC,CASSQSPLAGTQETQYF
.,TRBJ1-1,.,TRBV11-2,TGTGCCAGCAGCCGAGCGGATACGGCTTTCTTT,CASSRADTAFF
.,TRBJ1-2,.,TRBV7-9,TGTGCCAGCAGCTTGGCCCCCCAGGGCTACACCTTC,CASSLAPQGYTF
.,TRBJ2-7,.,TRBV9,TGTGCCAGCAGCCCGGGCCAGGGCTACGAGCAGTACTTC,CASSPGQGYEQYF
.,TRBJ2-7,TRBD2,TRBV5-1,TGCGCCAGCAGCTTAGCGGGACTAGCGGGGAAGTACTTC,CASSLAGLAGKYF
.,TRBJ1-2,.,TRBV9,TGTGCCAGCAGCGCTGGTACTCATCATGGCTACACCTTC,CASSAGTHHGYTF
.,TRBJ1-2,TRBD1,TRBV28,TGTGCCAGCAGTTCACAGGGGCTAAACGGCTACACCTTC,CASSSQGLNGYTF
.,TRBJ1-1,.,TRBV7-2,TGTGCCAGCAGCTTGTTAAGCGGGGGAACTGAAGCTTTCTTT,CASSLLSGGTEAFF
few,TRBJ1-6,.,TRBV30,TGTGCCTGGAGTTACGGTTGGTCACCCCTCCACTTT,CAWSYGWSPLHF
.,TRBJ1-1,.,TRBV5-1,TGCGCCAGCAGCTCGGGACACCCTGGGGGCACTGAAGCTTTCTTT,CASSSGHPGGTEAFF
once,TRBJ2-5,TRBD1,TRBV10-3,TGTGCCATCAGTGTAGGGACAGGAGGCCAAGAGACCCAGTACTTC,CAISVGTGGQETQYF
.,TRBJ1-1,.,TRBV6-5,TGTGCCAGCAGTTACCTCACTAAGAACACTGAAGCTTTCTTT,CASSYLTKNTEAFF
.,TRBJ1-4,.,TRBV6-5,TGTGCCAGCAAGAGGACGGGGGCAACTAATGAAAAACTGTTTTTT,CASKRTGATNEKLFF
.,TRBJ2-5,TRBD2,TRBV9,TGTGCCAGCAGCGTAGCAGGCGGGAGGTTCCAAGAGACCCAGTACTTC,CASSVAGGRFQETQYF
.,TRBJ1-6,.,TRBV6-5,TGTGCCACCAGCGAGGTGGCGAATTCACCCCTCCACTTT,CATSEVANSPLHF
.,TRBJ2-5,.,TRBV20-1,TGCAGTGCTAGAACAGGGGAGACCCAGTACTTC,CSARTGETQYF